This T cell receptor beta chain was found in a study of a mutant IDH1 vaccine in newly diagnosed glioma. Libraries were prepared by immunoSEQ multiplex PCR; TCRdb keeps only in-frame clonotypes and omits some of them. This sample has around 30,000 clones; 90% occur once, and the top ten carry less than 25%. V trimming: 4 bases; J trimming: 3 bases; junction bases outside the gene matches: 4. The CDR3 contains 15 residues. CDR1 and CDR2 (germline): ENHRY, SYGVKD. The sample holds one count of this clone. Its cognate antigen is unknown. Time point denoted: week 11, during vaccination. Vaccinated patients received 300 ug of mutant IDH1 20-mer peptide per dose, with topical imiquimod.

The material sequenced was PBMCs, taken from a glioma patient whose treatment included an IDH1 peptide vaccine. The chain is built from TRBV10-3 and TRBJ2-1; 9 positions match TRBD2. This TCR was recovered from a young man with glioma. The CDR3 spells CAISGRAGGYNEQFF. The CDR3 DNA sequence: TGTGCCATCAGTGGAAGAGCGGGAGGCTACAATGAGCAGTTCTTC.